One TCR beta chain is described in this entry. Antigen specificity is unknown. The assay was immunoSEQ multiplex PCR, and TCRdb's table has in-frame clones only and misses some. The table has 1,500 to 2,000 clones, less than 50% seen once. This sample stems from a study of Tregs in tolerant kidney transplant recipients. Overall study: The nonmyeloablative bone marrow transplants came from related graft donors, with transient mixed chimerism.

The CDR3 totals 15 residues. The V gene lost 1 base and the J gene lost 1 base, with 12 bases spanning the gap. Germline V CDR1 and CDR2: SGHRS, YFSETQ. Study findings and constraints: The most relevant donor-specific Treg TCRbeta repertoire apparently came from expansion with activated donor B cells.

This receptor was taken from a human patient who received a combined kidney and bone marrow transplant. T cells may partly derive from the graft donor. V usage is TRBV5-1 and J usage is TRBJ2-7; D ambiguous. Material for sequencing was Tregs from blood cultured with allogeneic cells. In nucleotides, the CDR3 is TGCGCCAGCAGCTTGTTAGGACCTAGATCCTACGAGCAGTACTTC. The encoded protein is CASSLLGPRSYEQYF.